The sequence of this T cell receptor beta chain was determined in a study of blood T cell repertoires in COVID-19 (dated by TCRdb to 2020 to 2021). About the full investigation: Samples from collaborators originated in the United States, Italy and Spain and spanned both the acute and convalescent phases of COVID-19. The sample metadata nearly always contained a de-identified subject ID, COVID-19 status, age in years and sex. Samples were obtained from the ongoing ImmuneRACE study (first 160 participants) and from over 1,000 subjects provided by 6 global collaborators. Where available, HLA class I and class II types were taken from metadata supplied by the sample provider and were not determined by assay-based typing. The repertoires were made available in a free public database intended to serve as a resource for research on the immune response to SARS-CoV-2. The prospective study material was composed of cDNA or gDNA derived from T cells, B-cell-depleted T cells, or PBMCs. Subjects who had been exposed to COVID-19, were actively infected with it, or had recovered from it provided the deeply sampled blood TCRbeta repertoires that made up the dataset. Beyond this particular receptor, the publication reports: The amount of clinical and demographic metadata varied by source and participant and was provided uncurated.

TCRbeta CDR3 regions were amplified from genomic DNA by means of the immunoSEQ Assay, a bias-controlled multiplex PCR. On the study's bioinformatics: Within the assay, amplification of reference gene primers was used to estimate how many nucleated cells each sample contained. To quantify the absolute abundance of each unique TCRbeta CDR3 rearrangement, sequence reads were collapsed and filtered. Productive Simpson clonality was computed per sample as the square root of Simpson's diversity index over productive rearrangements. TCRdb stores this immuneACCESS table with in-frame sequences only. Part of the clones is absent; in the studies checked, under half of the shortfall reflects unresolved V genes, and no reason is known for the rest. V and J calls plus clone size are reproduced from that table; the DNA served to infer D and trimming. The sample table lists 36,000 or so clones, 90% of them with a count of one. The ten largest clones capture roughly 5.2% of the sample.

The germline V gene (reference sequence) yields LNHDA for CDR1 and SQIVND for CDR2. After removal of 2 bases from V and 7 bases from J, the junction retains 9 bases not matched to a gene. The CDR3 starts with the cysteine, ends with the phenylalanine, and has 16 residues. The sequence is cut down to CDR3 DNA, 48 bases in frame from base 1. Whole blood was collected in K2EDTA tubes by collaborating institutions according to the institutions' own protocols. For TCRbeta analysis, collaborators shipped samples in one of three forms: frozen whole blood, isolated PBMCs, or DNA extracted from either of those sample types. For this clone: Its antigen is unknown. No quality values exist for individual bases; no much larger clone is one base distant.

The chain joins TRBV19 to TRBJ2-2; TRBD2 lines up with 8 middle nucleotides. The TCR sequence derives from a human donor in a cohort sampled during active COVID-19. The sequenced sample consisted of peripheral blood. The sequence in DNA is TGTGCCAGTAGTATAATCGGGAGGGCCGAGGGCGGGGAGCTGTTTTTT. Its translation is CASSIIGRAEGGELFF.